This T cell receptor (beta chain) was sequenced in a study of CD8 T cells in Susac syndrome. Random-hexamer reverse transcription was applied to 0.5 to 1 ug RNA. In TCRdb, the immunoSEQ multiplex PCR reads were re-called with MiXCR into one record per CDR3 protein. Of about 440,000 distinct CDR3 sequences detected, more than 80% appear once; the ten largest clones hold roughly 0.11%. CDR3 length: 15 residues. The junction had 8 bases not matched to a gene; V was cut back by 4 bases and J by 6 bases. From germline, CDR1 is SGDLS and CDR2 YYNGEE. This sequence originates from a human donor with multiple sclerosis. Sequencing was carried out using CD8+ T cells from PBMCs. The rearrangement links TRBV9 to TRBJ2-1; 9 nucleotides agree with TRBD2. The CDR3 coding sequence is TGTGCCAGCAGCTCCTCTAGCGGGATTGGCAATGAGCAGTTCTTC. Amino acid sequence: CASSSSSGIGNEQFF. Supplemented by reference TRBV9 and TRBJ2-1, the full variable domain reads DSGVTQTPKHLITATGQRVTLRCSPRSGDLSVYWYQQSLDQGLQFLIQYYNGEERAKGNILERFSAQQFPDLHSELNLSSLELGDSALYFCASSSSSGIGNEQFFGPGTRLTVL.